What follows is one T cell receptor (beta chain) and its context. Its antigen is still unknown. Sequencing was performed with immunoSEQ multiplex PCR; in TCRdb, only in-frame clones are kept and a portion is missing. The table lists more than 2,000,000 clones, more than 80% of them singletons, with 0.35% to 0.5% in the top ten. Germline V gives CDR1 SGHRS, CDR2 YFSETQ. V was pared by 4 bases and J by 8 bases, with 16 bases between. The CDR3 loop spans 14 amino acids. This sample was included in a study of shared clonotypes between healthy human individuals. Notes on the study in general: It was expected that sequencing depth would affect clonotype sharing among donors.

Source material: naive CD4+ T cells from PBMCs. The subset: CD45RA+ positively selected. V and J are TRBV5-1 and TRBJ2-1; D is possibly TRBD2 (5 bases). This TCR was recovered from a young man in good health. Some clones in this sample may be carry-over from other donors' samples. CDR3 loop: CASSPTAGGDEQFF. CDR3 bases: TGCGCCAGCAGCCCGACTGCGGGTGGCGATGAGCAGTTCTTC.